The rows below give T cell receptor beta chains drawn from one sample of a study of blood T cells in healthy people across ages. TCRdb reanalysed the 5' RACE reads using MiXCR and keeps one entry per CDR3 protein. The data show 600,000 or so distinct CDR3 sequences, with about 21% seen just once and 3.5% to 4% held by the top ten. The sample taken for sequencing was blood. Every receptor here comes from a man aged 70 or older in good health. CDR3s include the opening cysteine and the closing phenylalanine or tryptophan. Each record gives: CDR3 DNA, CDR3 protein, J gene, clone size, D gene, V gene. D genes are given only for firm matches. Rows give clone size only sometimes, using once, few, many, or a class for an expanded clone.

TGTGCCTGGAGTCCGACAGTCTACGAGCAGTACTTC,CAWSPTVYEQYF,TRBJ2-7,-,-,TRBV30
TGTGCCAGCAGTCGCCCCCGGGGATCCTACAATGAGCAGTTCTTC,CASSRPRGSYNEQFF,TRBJ2-1,-,-,TRBV25-1
TGCAGTGCCAGGGACGGAGTTAATTCACCCCTCCACTTT,CSARDGVNSPLHF,TRBJ1-6,-,-,TRBV20-1
TGCGCCAGCAGCCAAGCAGGTGTCGTGGGGCAGTTCTTC,CASSQAGVVGQFF,TRBJ2-1,few,-,TRBV4-1
TGTGCCAGCAGCCCACACCCGACGCAGGCCGTACCGTACTTC,CASSPHPTQAVPYF,TRBJ2-5,many,-,TRBV7-6
TGTGCCAGCAGCACTGCTGGCAATCTTTACAATGAGCAGTTCTTC,CASSTAGNLYNEQFF,TRBJ2-1,few,-,TRBV11-2
TGTGCCAGCAGTGAACGGGACTATAGATCAGATACGCAGTATTTT,CASSERDYRSDTQYF,TRBJ2-3,few,TRBD2,TRBV2
TGTGCCAGCAGCCCCCGGGGGGCGGGGGTCGACACCGGGGAGCTGTTTTTT,CASSPRGAGVDTGELFF,TRBJ2-2,-,-,TRBV9
TGTGCCACCAGCAGAGACAGCCCTGGGGAGCTGTTTTTT,CATSRDSPGELFF,TRBJ2-2,few,-,TRBV15
TGCAGTGGCAGGGGGAGGGGGCTCTACGAGCAGTACTTC,CSGRGRGLYEQYF,TRBJ2-7,few,-,TRBV20-1
TGTGCCAGCAGCTTCCCCGGGGCAGATACGCAGTATTTT,CASSFPGADTQYF,TRBJ2-3,-,-,TRBV11-2
TGCAGTGCTAGGACGACAGGGATTCTGGATCAGCCCCAGCATTTT,CSARTTGILDQPQHF,TRBJ1-5,few,TRBD1,TRBV20-1
TGTGCCAGCAGCACGGGACTAGCTGTTCGCCTGTTCTTC,CASSTGLAVRLFF,TRBJ2-5,-,TRBD2,TRBV7-6
TGTGCCAGCAGCTTCGCCGCGGGTCAAGAGACCCAGTACTTC,CASSFAAGQETQYF,TRBJ2-5,-,-,TRBV7-2
TGTGCCAGTAGTATAGGACTAGCGGTGGCCTACGAGCAGTACTTC,CASSIGLAVAYEQYF,TRBJ2-7,-,TRBD2,TRBV19
TGTGCCAGCAGCCCGGGGAGCGAGACCCAGTACTTC,CASSPGSETQYF,TRBJ2-5,-,-,TRBV12-3/TRBV12-4
TGCAGTGCTAGATTTCTAGCGGGATACGAGCAGTACTTC,CSARFLAGYEQYF,TRBJ2-7,-,TRBD2,TRBV20-1
TGCAGCGCCCGGGACGGTAGCACAGATACGCAGTATTTT,CSARDGSTDTQYF,TRBJ2-3,once,-,TRBV29-1
TGCGCCAGCAGCCACCTTAGAAACTACGAGCAGTACTTC,CASSHLRNYEQYF,TRBJ2-7,-,-,TRBV4-3
TGTGCCAGCAGTTACTCGGACAGGGGGCAGCCCTACGAGCAGTACTTC,CASSYSDRGQPYEQYF,TRBJ2-7,-,TRBD1,TRBV6-6
TGCAGTGCTAGAGATGGTCGGACAGGCTATAGCAATCAGCCCCAGCATTTT,CSARDGRTGYSNQPQHF,TRBJ1-5,-,TRBD1,TRBV20-1
TGCGCCAGCAGCTCGGGCAGGGCGGTCTACGAGCAGTACTTC,CASSSGRAVYEQYF,TRBJ2-7,-,-,TRBV5-1
TGTGCCAGCAGCCCGGGGGGACAGGAGAACTATGGCTACACCTTC,CASSPGGQENYGYTF,TRBJ1-2,-,TRBD1,TRBV4-2
TGTGCCAGCGGGAGGAATGAAAAACTGTTTTTT,CASGRNEKLFF,TRBJ1-4,few,-,TRBV7-9
TGCAGTGCTAGAGATGCCCAGGGGGATACGCAGTATTTT,CSARDAQGDTQYF,TRBJ2-3,-,-,TRBV20-1
TGTGCCAGCAGTTACTCGACGGGCGGGATGACAGATACGCAGTATTTT,CASSYSTGGMTDTQYF,TRBJ2-3,-,-,TRBV6-5
TGTGCCAGCAACGATTACCCATGGAATGAGCAGTTCTTC,CASNDYPWNEQFF,TRBJ2-1,-,-,TRBV28